This T cell receptor (beta chain) was profiled in a study of blood T cell repertoires in COVID-19. At the level of the study: Sites across the United States, Italy and Spain contributed samples from acute and convalescent COVID-19. In each case, the material was cDNA or gDNA derived from T cells, B-cell-depleted T cells, or PBMCs.

The CDR3 is made up of 15 amino acids. Germline V lookup: CDR1 LNHDA, CDR2 SQIVND (reference sequence). After removal of 3 bases from V and 6 bases from J, the junction contained 10 bases not matched to a gene. Original data processing: Amplification with reference gene primers provided the estimates of nucleated cell counts. Profiled with immunoSEQ multiplex PCR; TCRdb holds only in-frame clones, not every one. From that table come the V and J calls and clone size; the DNA was used to work out D and trimming. The table records hundreds of thousands of clones, 80% to 90% of them present only once. The chain joins TRBV19 to TRBJ2-7; 8 nucleotides agree with TRBD2. Sequencing was carried out using peripheral blood. This clonotype was obtained from a woman in her twenties or thirties with active or convalescent COVID-19. The CDR3 DNA sequence: TGTGCCAGTAGTATTTTTCCGGGGGGGCTTGGCGAGCAGTACTTC. Translated, it gives CASSIFPGGLGEQYF.